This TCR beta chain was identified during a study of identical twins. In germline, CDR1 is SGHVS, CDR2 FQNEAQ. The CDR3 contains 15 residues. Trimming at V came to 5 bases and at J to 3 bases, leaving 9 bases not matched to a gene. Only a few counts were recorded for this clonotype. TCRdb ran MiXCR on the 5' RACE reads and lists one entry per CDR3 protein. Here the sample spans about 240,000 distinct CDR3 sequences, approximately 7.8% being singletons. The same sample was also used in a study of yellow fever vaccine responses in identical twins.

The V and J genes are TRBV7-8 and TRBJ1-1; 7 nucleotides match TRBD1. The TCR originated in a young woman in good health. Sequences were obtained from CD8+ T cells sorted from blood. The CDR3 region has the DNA TGTGCCAGCAGCATACAGGGGTTGCGAGACACTGAAGCTTTCTTT. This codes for CASSIQGLRDTEAFF.